The 2 T cell receptor beta chains listed next were all sequenced from one sample in a study of blood T cell repertoires in COVID-19. TCRdb keeps only in-frame clones here, not all; method: immunoSEQ multiplex PCR. The data contain over 85,000 clones, nearly 90% of them singletons. Input material: peripheral blood. All receptors derive from a man aged 50 or older with active COVID-19.

This clone showed up just a few times. The chain links TRBV3-1 (or the pseudogene TRBV3-2) to TRBJ1-2; no clear D gene. The germline CDR1 and CDR2 sequences are LGHDT and YNNKEL (reference sequence). V shed 0 bases and J shed 4 bases, with 9 bases lying between them. The CDR3 is 14 residues long. The CDR3 DNA follows: TGTGCCAGCAGCCAAGAAGGAGCGGGCTATGGCTACACCTTC. Encoded protein: CASSQEGAGYGYTF.

This chain uses TRBV9 with TRBJ1-2; 8 bases match TRBD1. Germline-derived CDR1 and CDR2 are SGDLS and YYNGEE. CDR3 size: 16 residues. V trimming: 2 bases; J trimming: 2 bases; junction bases outside the gene matches: 8. CDR3 in DNA: TGTGCCAGCAGCGTCGGTACAGGGGGAGTGAACTATGGCTACACCTTC. Amino acid sequence: CASSVGTGGVNYGYTF.